This T cell receptor beta chain was documented in a study of blood T cell repertoires in COVID-19. Profiled with immunoSEQ multiplex PCR; TCRdb holds only in-frame clones, not every one. The data contain about 200,000 clones, approximately 78% of them singletons. From germline, CDR1 is MNHEY and CDR2 SMNVEV (reference sequence). This CDR3 contains 15 residues. Unmatched junction bases numbered 2, after V lost 0 bases and J lost 1 base. A word on this clone: Within the sample, other DNA sequences also encode this same CDR3.

This rearrangement joins TRBV27 to TRBJ1-1; 7 nucleotides agree with TRBD1. The TCR comes from a woman aged 40 to 50 with acute or convalescent COVID-19. The sample consisted of peripheral blood. DNA for the CDR3: TGTGCCAGCAGTTTATCGGCAGGGGGGAACACTGAAGCTTTCTTT. The encoded protein is CASSLSAGGNTEAFF.